In its sample, the clone carrying this T cell receptor (beta chain) was seen a few times. Other nucleotide sequences in the sample specify the same CDR3. The data were obtained in a study of blood T cell repertoires in COVID-19. Whole-study context: Specimens from acute and convalescent COVID-19 originated in the United States, Italy and Spain.

This CDR3 contains 14 residues. After removal of 4 bases from V and 4 bases from J, the junction contained 2 bases not matched to a gene. CDR1 and CDR2 from the germline V gene are SGHRS and YFSETQ. As handled by the study authors: Reference gene primer amplification gave nucleated cell count estimates. Sequenced by immunoSEQ multiplex PCR; TCRdb stores in-frame clones only, minus some. V and J calls and clone size are given by that table; D and trimming were obtained from the DNA. The sample contains 320,000 or so clones, 85% of which appear only once. The sequencing sample was made of PBMCs or T cells enriched from blood (not recorded which). The clonotype originates from a woman in her thirties who had been exposed to COVID-19. The rearrangement links TRBV5-1 to TRBJ2-1, with 10 bases aligning to TRBD2. CDR3 coding DNA: TGCGCCAGCAGCGCTAGCGGGGGTTACAATGAGCAGTTCTTC. It codes for CASSASGGYNEQFF.